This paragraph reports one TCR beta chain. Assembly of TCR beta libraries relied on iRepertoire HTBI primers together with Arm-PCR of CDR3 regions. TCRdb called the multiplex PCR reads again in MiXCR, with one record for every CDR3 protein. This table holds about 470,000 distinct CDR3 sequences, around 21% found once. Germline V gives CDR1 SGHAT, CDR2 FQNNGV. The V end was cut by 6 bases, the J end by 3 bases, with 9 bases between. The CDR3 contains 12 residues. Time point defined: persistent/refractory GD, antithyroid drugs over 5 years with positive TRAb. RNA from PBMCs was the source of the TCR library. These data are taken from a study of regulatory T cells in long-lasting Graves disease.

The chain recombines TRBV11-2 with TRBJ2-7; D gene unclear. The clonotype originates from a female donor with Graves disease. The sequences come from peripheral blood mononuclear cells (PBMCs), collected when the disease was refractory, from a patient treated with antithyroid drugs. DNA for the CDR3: TGTGCCAGCAGGCCGGGTAACTACGAGCAGTACTTC. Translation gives CASRPGNYEQYF.